This T cell receptor (beta chain) derives from a study of blood T cell repertoires in COVID-19. Across the whole study: Samples came from the United States, Italy and Spain, spanning acute and convalescent COVID-19. Sample material is recorded as cDNA or gDNA derived from T cells, B-cell-depleted T cells, or PBMCs.

V lost 7 bases, J lost 0 bases, and 21 bases stayed unmatched. The CDR3 extends over 19 amino acids. Germline V gene lookup returns CDR1 GTSNPN and CDR2 SVGIG (reference sequence). In the original processing: Reference gene primer amplification yielded estimated nucleated cell counts. Some clones are missing from TCRdb's copy, which holds only in-frame ones; the method was immunoSEQ multiplex PCR. That table is the source of V, J and clone size, and D and trimming were worked out from the DNA. Of roughly 190,000 clones listed, about 85% are singletons. The chain carries TRBV30 and TRBJ2-1, with TRBD1 identical over 7 bases. Sequenced material: peripheral blood. The receptor's source is a man aged 30 to 45 with acute or convalescent COVID-19. The CDR3 spells CASTWDRSYSKSSYNEQFF. In DNA, the CDR3 is TGTGCCTCCACCTGGGACAGATCTTACAGTAAAAGCTCCTACAATGAGCAGTTCTTC.